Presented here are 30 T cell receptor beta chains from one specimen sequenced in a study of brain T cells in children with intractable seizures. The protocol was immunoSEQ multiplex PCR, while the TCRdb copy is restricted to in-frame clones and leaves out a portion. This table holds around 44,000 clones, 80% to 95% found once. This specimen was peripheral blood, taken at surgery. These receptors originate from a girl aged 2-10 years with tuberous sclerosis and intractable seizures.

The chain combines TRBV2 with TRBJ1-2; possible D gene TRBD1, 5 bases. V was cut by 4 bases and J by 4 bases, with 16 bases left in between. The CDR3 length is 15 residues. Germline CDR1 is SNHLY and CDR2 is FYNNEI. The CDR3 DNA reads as TGTGCCAGCAGTGTATCGGCGGGGACCCTCTATGGCTACACCTTC. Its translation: CASSVSAGTLYGYTF.

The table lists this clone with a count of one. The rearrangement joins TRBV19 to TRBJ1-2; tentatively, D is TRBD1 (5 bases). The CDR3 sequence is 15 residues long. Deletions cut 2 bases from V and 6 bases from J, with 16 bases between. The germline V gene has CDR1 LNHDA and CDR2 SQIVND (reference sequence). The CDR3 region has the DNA TGTGCCAGTAGTATAATCGGCAGGGCTAGGAATGGCTACACCTTC. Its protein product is CASSIIGRARNGYTF.

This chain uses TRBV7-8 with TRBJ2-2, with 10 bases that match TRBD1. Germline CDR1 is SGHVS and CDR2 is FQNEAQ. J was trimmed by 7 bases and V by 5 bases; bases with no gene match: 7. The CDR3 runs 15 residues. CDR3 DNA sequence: TGTGCCAGCAGCACCCGACAGGGGGCATTCGGGGAGCTGTTTTTT. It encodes CASSTRQGAFGELFF. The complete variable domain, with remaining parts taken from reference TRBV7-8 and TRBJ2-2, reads GAGVSQSPRYKVAKRGQDVALRCDPISGHVSLFWYQQALGQGPEFLTYFQNEAQLDKSGLPSDRFFAERPEGSVSTLKIQRTQQEDSAVYLCASSTRQGAFGELFFGEGSRLTVL.

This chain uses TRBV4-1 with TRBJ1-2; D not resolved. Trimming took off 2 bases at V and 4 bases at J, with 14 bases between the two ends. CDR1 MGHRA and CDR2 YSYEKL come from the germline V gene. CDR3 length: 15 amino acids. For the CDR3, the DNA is TGCGCCAGCAGCCAATCTATAGGCGGAGGCTATGGCTACACCTTC. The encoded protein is CASSQSIGGGYGYTF.

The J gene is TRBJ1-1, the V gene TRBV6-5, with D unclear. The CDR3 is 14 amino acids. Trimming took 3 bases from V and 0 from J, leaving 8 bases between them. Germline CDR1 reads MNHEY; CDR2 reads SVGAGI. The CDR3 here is CASSYEGLNTEAFF. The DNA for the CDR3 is TGTGCCAGCAGTTATGAGGGTCTGAACACTGAAGCTTTCTTT.

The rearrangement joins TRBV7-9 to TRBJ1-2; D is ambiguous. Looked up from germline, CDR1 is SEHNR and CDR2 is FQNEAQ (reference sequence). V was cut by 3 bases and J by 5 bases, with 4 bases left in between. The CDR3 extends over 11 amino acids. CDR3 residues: CASSFLYGYTF. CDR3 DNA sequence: TGTGCCAGCAGCTTTTTGTATGGCTACACCTTC.

The CDR3 region has the DNA TGTGCCCGCTTACTAGCGGGGGGCCTACTATGCACAGATACGCAGTATTTT. This encodes CARLLAGGLLCTDTQYF. The V call is TRBV21-1, the J call TRBJ2-3; the D call in the table, TRBD2, was not verified against the DNA. TRBV21-1 is a documented pseudogene. CDR3 length: 17 amino acids.

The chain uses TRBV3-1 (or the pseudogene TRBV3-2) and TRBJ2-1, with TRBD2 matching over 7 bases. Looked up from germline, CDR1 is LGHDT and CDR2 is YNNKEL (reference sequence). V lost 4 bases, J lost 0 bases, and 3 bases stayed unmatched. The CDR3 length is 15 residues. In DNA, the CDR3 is TGTGCCAGCAGCCCGCGGGGGAGCTCCTACAATGAGCAGTTCTTC. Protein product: CASSPRGSSYNEQFF.

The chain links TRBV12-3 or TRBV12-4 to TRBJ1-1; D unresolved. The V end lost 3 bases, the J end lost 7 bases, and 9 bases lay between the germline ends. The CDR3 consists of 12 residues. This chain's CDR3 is CASSFRAGEAFF. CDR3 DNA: TGTGCCAGCAGTTTTAGGGCGGGTGAAGCTTTCTTT.

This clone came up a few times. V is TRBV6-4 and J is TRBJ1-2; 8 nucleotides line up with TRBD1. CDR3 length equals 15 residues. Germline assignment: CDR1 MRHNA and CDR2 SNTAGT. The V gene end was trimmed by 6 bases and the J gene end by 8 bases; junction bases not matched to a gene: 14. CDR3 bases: TGTGCCAGCAGACAGGAAACCGGACAGGGTTGGGGCTACACCTTC. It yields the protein CASRQETGQGWGYTF.

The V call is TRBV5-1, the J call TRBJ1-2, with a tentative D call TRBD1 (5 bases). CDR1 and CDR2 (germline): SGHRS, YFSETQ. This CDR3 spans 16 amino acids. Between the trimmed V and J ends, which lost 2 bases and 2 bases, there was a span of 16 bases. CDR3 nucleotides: TGCGCCAGCAGCTTCTTTAGTCTTAGGGACAACTATGGCTACACCTTC. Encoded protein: CASSFFSLRDNYGYTF.

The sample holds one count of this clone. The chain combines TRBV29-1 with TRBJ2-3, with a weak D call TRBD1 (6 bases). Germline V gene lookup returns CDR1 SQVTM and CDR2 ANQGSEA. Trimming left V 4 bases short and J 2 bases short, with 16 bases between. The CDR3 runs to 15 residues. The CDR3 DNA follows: TGCAGCGTTGGACCGGCAGGGGCCTCCACAGATACGCAGTATTTT. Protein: CSVGPAGASTDTQYF.

CDR3 bases: TGTGCCAGCAGCTTTTCGTGGGGCTACACCTTC. This sequence encodes CASSFSWGYTF. The chain recombines TRBV5-6 with TRBJ1-2; D is unclear. Trimming took off 2 bases at V and 8 bases at J, with 7 bases between the two ends. The germline CDR1 and CDR2 sequences are SGHDT and YYEEEE. The CDR3 extends over 11 amino acids.

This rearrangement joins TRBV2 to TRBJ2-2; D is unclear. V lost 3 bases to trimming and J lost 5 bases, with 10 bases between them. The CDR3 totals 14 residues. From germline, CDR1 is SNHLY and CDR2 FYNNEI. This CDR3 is CASSDGVGTGELFF. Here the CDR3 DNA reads TGTGCCAGCAGTGATGGCGTTGGGACCGGGGAGCTGTTTTTT.

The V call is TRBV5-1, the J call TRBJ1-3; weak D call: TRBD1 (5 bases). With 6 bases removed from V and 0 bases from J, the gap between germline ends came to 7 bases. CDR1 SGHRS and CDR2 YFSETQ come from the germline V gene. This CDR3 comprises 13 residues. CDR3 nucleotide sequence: TGCGCCAGCAAACAGGTCTCTGGAAACACCATATATTTT. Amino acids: CASKQVSGNTIYF. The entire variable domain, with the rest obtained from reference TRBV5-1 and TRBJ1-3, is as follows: KAGVTQTPRYLIKTRGQQVTLSCSPISGHRSVSWYQQTPGQGLQFLFEYFSETQRNKGNFPGRFSGRQFSNSRSEMNVSTLELGDSALYLCASKQVSGNTIYFGEGSWLTVV.

The CDR3 nucleotides are TGTGCCAGTAGTATATTCGTTTGGGAAGGCTACACCTTC. Protein product: CASSIFVWEGYTF. The chain links TRBV19 to TRBJ1-2; D is uncertain. CDR1 is LNHDA, CDR2 SQIVND, per germline (reference sequence). CDR3 length: 13 residues. Between the trimmed V and J ends, which lost 2 bases and 8 bases, there was a span of 12 bases. Filled out from reference TRBV19 and TRBJ1-2, the complete variable domain reads DGGITQSPKYLFRKEGQNVTLSCEQNLNHDAMYWYRQDPGQGLRLIYYSQIVNDFQKGDIAEGYSVSREKKESFPLTVTSAQKNPTAFYLCASSIFVWEGYTFGSGTRLTVV.

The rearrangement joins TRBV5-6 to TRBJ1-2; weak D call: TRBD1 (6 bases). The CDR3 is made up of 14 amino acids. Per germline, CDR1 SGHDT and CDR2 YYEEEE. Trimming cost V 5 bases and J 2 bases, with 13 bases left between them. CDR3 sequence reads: CASRKRGANYGYTF. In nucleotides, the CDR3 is TGTGCCAGCAGAAAACGGGGGGCGAACTATGGCTACACCTTC.

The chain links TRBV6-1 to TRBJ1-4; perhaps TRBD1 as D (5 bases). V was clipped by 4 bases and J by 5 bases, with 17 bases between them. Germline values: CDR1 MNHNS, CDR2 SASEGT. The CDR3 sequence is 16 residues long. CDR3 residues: CASSGGWGPPNEKLFF. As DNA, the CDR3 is TGTGCCAGCAGTGGAGGGTGGGGCCCCCCAAATGAAAAACTGTTTTTT.

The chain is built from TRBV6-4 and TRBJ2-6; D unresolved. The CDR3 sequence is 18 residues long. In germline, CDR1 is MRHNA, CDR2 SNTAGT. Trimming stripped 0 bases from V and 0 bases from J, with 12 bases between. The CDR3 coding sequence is TGTGCCAGCAGTGACTCTCCTGTCGAGAGCTCTGGGGCCAACGTCCTGACTTTC. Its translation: CASSDSPVESSGANVLTF.

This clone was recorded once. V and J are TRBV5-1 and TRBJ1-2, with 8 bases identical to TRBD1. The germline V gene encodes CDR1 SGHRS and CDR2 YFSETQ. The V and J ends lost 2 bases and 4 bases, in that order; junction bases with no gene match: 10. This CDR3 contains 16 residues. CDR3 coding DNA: TGCGCCAGCAGCTTACGGACAGGGCCCTCCCGCTATGGCTACACCTTC. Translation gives CASSLRTGPSRYGYTF.

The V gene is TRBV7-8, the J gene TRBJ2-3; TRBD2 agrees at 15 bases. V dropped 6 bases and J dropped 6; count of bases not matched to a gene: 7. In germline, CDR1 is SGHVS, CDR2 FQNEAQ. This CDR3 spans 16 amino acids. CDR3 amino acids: CASRRTGTSGGDTQYF. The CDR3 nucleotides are TGTGCCAGCAGGCGAACCGGGACTAGCGGGGGGGATACGCAGTATTTT.

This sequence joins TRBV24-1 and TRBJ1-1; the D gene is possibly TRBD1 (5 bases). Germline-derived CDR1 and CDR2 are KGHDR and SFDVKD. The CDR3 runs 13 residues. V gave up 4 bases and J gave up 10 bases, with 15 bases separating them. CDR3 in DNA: TGTGCCACCAGTGAGAACCGGAGTGGGGGAGCTTTCTTT. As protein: CATSENRSGGAFF.

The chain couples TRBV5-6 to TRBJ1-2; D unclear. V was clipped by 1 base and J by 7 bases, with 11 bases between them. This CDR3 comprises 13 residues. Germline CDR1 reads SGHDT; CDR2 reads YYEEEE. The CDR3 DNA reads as TGTGCCAGCAGCTTGCCGGACGGAGGTGGCTACACCTTC. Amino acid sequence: CASSLPDGGGYTF.

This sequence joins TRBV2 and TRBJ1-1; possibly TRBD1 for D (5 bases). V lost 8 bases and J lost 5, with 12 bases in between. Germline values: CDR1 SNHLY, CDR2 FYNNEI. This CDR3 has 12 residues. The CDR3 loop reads CASGSQGTEAFF. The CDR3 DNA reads TGTGCCAGCGGAAGTCAGGGAACTGAAGCTTTCTTT.

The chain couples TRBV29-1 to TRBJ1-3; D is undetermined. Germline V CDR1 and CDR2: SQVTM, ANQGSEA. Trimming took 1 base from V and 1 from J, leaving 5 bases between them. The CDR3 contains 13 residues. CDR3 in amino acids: CSVEGPSGNTIYF. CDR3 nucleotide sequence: TGCAGCGTTGAAGGACCTTCTGGAAACACCATATATTTT.

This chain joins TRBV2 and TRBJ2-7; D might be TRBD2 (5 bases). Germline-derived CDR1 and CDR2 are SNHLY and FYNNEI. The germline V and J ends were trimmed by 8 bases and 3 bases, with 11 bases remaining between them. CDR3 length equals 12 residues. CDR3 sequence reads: CASGGDNYEQYF. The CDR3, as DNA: TGTGCCAGCGGAGGAGATAACTACGAGCAGTACTTC.

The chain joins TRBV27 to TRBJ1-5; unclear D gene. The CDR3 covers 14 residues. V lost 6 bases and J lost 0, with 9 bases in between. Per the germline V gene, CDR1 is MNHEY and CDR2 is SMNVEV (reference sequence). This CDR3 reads CASRYTNSNQPQHF. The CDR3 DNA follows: TGTGCCAGCAGGTACACGAATAGCAATCAGCCCCAGCATTTT.

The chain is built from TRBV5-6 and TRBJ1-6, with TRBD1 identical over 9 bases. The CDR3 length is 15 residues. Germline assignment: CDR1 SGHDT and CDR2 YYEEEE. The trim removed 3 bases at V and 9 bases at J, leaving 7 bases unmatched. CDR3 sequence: CASSSSGTGTSPLHF. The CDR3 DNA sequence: TGTGCCAGCAGCTCTTCCGGGACAGGGACTTCACCCCTCCACTTT.

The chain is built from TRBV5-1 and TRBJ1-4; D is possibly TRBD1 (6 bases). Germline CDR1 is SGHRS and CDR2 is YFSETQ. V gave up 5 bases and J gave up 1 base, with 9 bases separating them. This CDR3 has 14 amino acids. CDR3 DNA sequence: TGCGCCAGCAGGACAGGCGGAACTAATGAAAAACTGTTTTTT. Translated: CASRTGGTNEKLFF.

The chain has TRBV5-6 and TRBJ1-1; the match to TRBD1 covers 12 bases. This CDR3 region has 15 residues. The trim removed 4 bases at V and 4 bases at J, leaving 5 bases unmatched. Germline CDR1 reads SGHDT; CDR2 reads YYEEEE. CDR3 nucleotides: TGTGCCAGCAGCCCGGGACAGGGGGCGGGCACTGAAGCTTTCTTT. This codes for CASSPGQGAGTEAFF.